Presented here are 5 T cell receptor beta chains from one specimen sequenced in a study of tumor and adjacent non-tumor tissue in lung cancer. A modified ARM-PCR protocol with three rounds of nested PCR amplified TCRbeta. TCRdb passed the multiplex PCR reads through MiXCR, listing each CDR3 protein once. The table records more than 55,000 distinct CDR3 sequences, 75% to 85% of them present only once. This sample's RNA came from whole unsorted tissue. More than 3 cm separated this lung sample from the edge of the tumor. Sequencing was done on a sample of distant non-tumor lung tissue. The origin of the receptors is a man aged 60-69 years with non-small cell lung cancer.

Points on this clonotype: The junction does not match germline at one end; this may be a read error. This chain uses TRBV11-2 with TRBJ2-3; D possibly corresponds to TRBD1 (5 bases). The CDR3 extends over 15 amino acids. The germline V gene encodes CDR1 SGHAT and CDR2 FQNNGV. The CDR3, as DNA: TGTACCAGCAGCTTAGGAGTGACAGCCCCAGATACGCAGTATTTT. The encoded protein is CTSSLGVTAPDTQYF. Full variable domain (outside the CDR3, taken from reference TRBV11-2 and TRBJ2-3): EAGVAQSPRYKIIEKRQSVAFWCNPISGHATLYWYQQILGQGPKLLIQFQNNGVVDDSQLPKDRFSAERLKGVDSTLKIQPAKLEDSAVYLCTSSLGVTAPDTQYFGPGTRLTVL.

Comment on this clonotype: A much bigger clone sits one base away, suggesting this may be a read error. V usage is TRBV6-1 and J usage is TRBJ2-6, with D possibly called TRBD1 or TRBD2 (7 bases each). CDR1 MNHNS and CDR2 SASEGT come from the germline V gene. The CDR3 has 16 residues. The DNA of the CDR3 is TGTGTCAGCAGCCCAGGGGGGGTGACTGGGGCCAACGTCCTGACTTTC. Translating gives CVSSPGGVTGANVLTF.

Turning to this clonotype: An end of the junction differs from the germline gene, which may be a read error. The rearrangement links TRBV19 to TRBJ1-5; possibly TRBD1 for D (6 bases). This CDR3 is built from 15 residues. CDR1 and CDR2 (germline): LNHDA, SQIVND (reference sequence). In DNA form, the CDR3 reads TGTACCAGTAGTAGTGGGACATCGAGCAATCAGCCCCAACATTTT. Translation gives CTSSSGTSSNQPQHF. Combining the CDR3 with reference TRBV19 and TRBJ1-5 gives the whole variable domain DGGITQSPKYLFRKEGQNVTLSCEQNLNHDAMYWYRQDPGQGLRLIYYSQIVNDFQKGDIAEGYSVSREKKESFPLTVTSAQKNPTAFYLCTSSSGTSSNQPQHFGDGTRLSIL.

In regard to this clonotype: At one boundary the junction diverges from the germline segment, which might be a read error. This sequence joins TRBV12-3 or TRBV12-4 and TRBJ2-1; D unclear. This CDR3 comprises 16 residues. This CDR3 reads CVSHNGPASSYNEQFF. In nucleotides, the CDR3 is TGTGTCAGCCACAACGGCCCTGCAAGCTCCTACAATGAGCAGTTCTTC.

In regard to this clonotype: Relative to the germline gene, one junction end is altered; a read error may explain this. The CDR3 here is CGSSSGLADSTETLYF. In nucleotides, the CDR3 is TGTGGCAGCAGCTCCGGGCTAGCAGATAGCACAGAAACGCTGTATTTT. The chain carries TRBV11-3 and TRBJ2-3; maybe TRBD2 (5 bases). Germline V lookup: CDR1 SGHNT, CDR2 YENEEA. The CDR3 contains 16 residues.